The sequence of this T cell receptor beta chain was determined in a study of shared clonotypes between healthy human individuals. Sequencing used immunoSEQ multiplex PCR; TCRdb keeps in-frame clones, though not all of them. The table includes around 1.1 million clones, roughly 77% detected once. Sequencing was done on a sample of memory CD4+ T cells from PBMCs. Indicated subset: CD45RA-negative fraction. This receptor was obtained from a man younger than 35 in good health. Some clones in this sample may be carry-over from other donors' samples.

CDR3: CASSGLVAYEQYF. CDR3 in DNA: TGTGCCAGCTCGGGACTAGTAGCCTACGAGCAGTACTTC. The chain recombines TRBV25-1 with TRBJ2-7; 8 bases map to TRBD2. The length of the CDR3 is 13 residues. Trimming removed 8 bases from V and 2 bases from J; junction bases left unmatched: 5. Germline V CDR1 and CDR2: MGHDK, SYGVNS.